Following are 11 T cell receptor beta chains from one sample sequenced in a study of blood T cell repertoires in COVID-19. TCRdb keeps only in-frame clones here, not all; method: immunoSEQ multiplex PCR. The sample gives 300,000 or so clones, about 87% of which show up once; 7.8% is in the top ten. Source material: peripheral blood. These receptors all come from a woman between 45 and 60 years old who had recovered from COVID-19.

The chain uses TRBV5-6 and TRBJ1-2; the D gene is possibly TRBD1 (6 bases). Germline V CDR1 and CDR2: SGHDT, YYEEEE. V shed 0 bases and J shed 7 bases, with 10 bases lying between them. This CDR3 has 13 amino acids. CDR3 DNA sequence: TGTGCCAGCAGCTTGGCAGGGGTCTCTGGCTACACCTTC. Translating it yields CASSLAGVSGYTF.

V usage is TRBV16 and J usage is TRBJ1-2, with 7 bases aligning to TRBD1. Trimming cost V 11 bases and J 8 bases; bases outside gene matches: 11. The CDR3 contains 12 residues. The germline V gene has CDR1 KGHSY and CDR2 FQNENV. The CDR3 spells CAATGLGQGYTF. The CDR3 nucleotides read TGTGCCGCCACAGGCCTGGGACAGGGCTACACCTTC.

This chain joins TRBV5-1 and TRBJ1-2, with 11 bases aligning to TRBD1. The CDR3 length is 15 residues. In germline, CDR1 is SGHRS, CDR2 YFSETQ. The ends lost 4 bases at V and 8 bases at J; junction bases unmatched: 10. The CDR3 DNA sequence: TGCGCCAGCAGCCCCGGACAGGGGGCTGCTGACGGCTACACCTTC. It translates to CASSPGQGAADGYTF.

The chain joins TRBV9 to TRBJ1-3; D gene unclear. This CDR3 is 15 amino acids long. In germline, CDR1 is SGDLS, CDR2 YYNGEE. The V end lost 3 bases, the J end lost 2 bases, and 12 bases lay between the germline ends. The CDR3 DNA is TGTGCCAGCAGCGAGACACTCCTTACTGGAAACACCATATATTTT. This codes for CASSETLLTGNTIYF. The whole variable domain, filled in from reference TRBV9 and TRBJ1-3, reads DSGVTQTPKHLITATGQRVTLRCSPRSGDLSVYWYQQSLDQGLQFLIQYYNGEERAKGNILERFSAQQFPDLHSELNLSSLELGDSALYFCASSETLLTGNTIYFGEGSWLTVV.

CDR3 loop: CASSYEGRDTGELFF. The CDR3 DNA reads TGTGCCAGCAGTTACGAGGGTAGGGATACCGGGGAGCTGTTTTTT. The V and J genes are TRBV6-5 and TRBJ2-2, with D perhaps matching TRBD2 (5 bases). V lost 2 bases and J lost 5, with 12 bases in between. Germline lookup yields CDR1 MNHEY and CDR2 SVGAGI. This CDR3 is built from 15 residues.

The chain carries TRBV18 and TRBJ2-7, with TRBD1 matching over 8 bases. Germline assignment: CDR1 KGHSH and CDR2 LQKENI. V dropped 1 base and J dropped 7; count of bases not matched to a gene: 6. The CDR3 sequence is 14 residues long. CDR3 DNA sequence: TGTGCCAGCTCACCACTCTCTGGACAGGGAGAGCAGTACTTC. This sequence encodes CASSPLSGQGEQYF.

This clone showed up just once. The V gene is TRBV11-2, the J gene TRBJ2-7; 9 nucleotides agree with TRBD2. Germline V gene data show CDR1 as SGHAT and CDR2 as FQNNGV. The J segment lost 3 bases and the V segment lost 1 base, leaving 13 bases of the junction unmatched. The CDR3 runs to 18 residues. The CDR3 sequence: CASSLARGLAGLLYEQYF. The DNA for the CDR3 is TGTGCCAGCAGCTTAGCAAGGGGGCTAGCGGGGTTACTCTACGAGCAGTACTTC.

The chain employs TRBV10-3 and TRBJ1-5; 7 bases align to TRBD1. V shed 6 bases and J 3 bases; nucleotides not matched to a gene: 2. Germline CDR1 reads ENHRY; CDR2 reads SYGVKD. This CDR3 is built from 13 residues. For the CDR3, the DNA is TGTGCCATCAGCGGACAGGACAATCAGCCCCAGCATTTT. It specifies CAISGQDNQPQHF.

This clone appeared a few times. The J gene is TRBJ2-1, the V gene TRBV4-3; weak D call: TRBD2 (5 bases). V was clipped by 0 bases and J by 2 bases, with 14 bases between them. Germline assignment: CDR1 LGHNA and CDR2 YSLEER. The length of the CDR3 is 17 residues. CDR3 region: CASSQDFGGAPYNEQFF. The CDR3 bases are TGCGCCAGCAGCCAAGATTTCGGAGGAGCTCCCTACAATGAGCAGTTCTTC.

The chain couples TRBV18 to TRBJ1-2, with 10 bases fitting TRBD1. The CDR3 has 16 amino acids. V lost 5 bases, J lost 0 bases, and 6 bases stayed unmatched. In germline, CDR1 is KGHSH, CDR2 LQKENI. The CDR3 coding sequence is TGTGCCAGCTCAATTTCTGGACAGGGGGCTAACTATGGCTACACCTTC. Translating it yields CASSISGQGANYGYTF.

The gene calls are TRBV2 and TRBJ1-3, with TRBD1 identical over 7 bases. The V gene's germline CDR1 is SNHLY and CDR2 FYNNEI. The CDR3 sequence is 14 residues long. J gave up 3 bases and V 6 bases, and 5 bases lay outside the gene matches. Here the CDR3 reads CASSGQGGGNTIYF. Written as DNA, the CDR3 is TGTGCCAGCAGCGGGCAGGGGGGTGGAAACACCATATATTTT.